This T cell receptor beta chain was found in a study of CD8 T cells in Susac syndrome. In the study overall: Each patient with Susac syndrome, at the time of blood draw, was therapy-naive, on corticosteroids, or on intravenous immunoglobulin alone.

The CDR3 loop spans 14 amino acids. Germline values: CDR1 SQVTM, CDR2 ANQGSEA. The J segment lost 7 bases and the V segment lost 4 bases, leaving 7 bases of the junction unmatched. Random-hexamer reverse transcription was applied to roughly 0.5 to 1 ug RNA. TCRdb fed the immunoSEQ multiplex PCR reads into MiXCR, producing one record per CDR3 protein. The table lists hundreds of thousands of distinct CDR3 sequences, about 96% of them singletons. The chain is built from TRBV29-1 and TRBJ2-3, with 11 bases aligning to TRBD2. The source of this sequence is a human donor with Susac syndrome. Input material: CD4+ T cells from PBMCs. The CDR3 loop reads CSVGPTSGTNTQYF. The CDR3 DNA follows: TGCAGCGTTGGCCCGACTAGCGGGACTAATACGCAGTATTTT.